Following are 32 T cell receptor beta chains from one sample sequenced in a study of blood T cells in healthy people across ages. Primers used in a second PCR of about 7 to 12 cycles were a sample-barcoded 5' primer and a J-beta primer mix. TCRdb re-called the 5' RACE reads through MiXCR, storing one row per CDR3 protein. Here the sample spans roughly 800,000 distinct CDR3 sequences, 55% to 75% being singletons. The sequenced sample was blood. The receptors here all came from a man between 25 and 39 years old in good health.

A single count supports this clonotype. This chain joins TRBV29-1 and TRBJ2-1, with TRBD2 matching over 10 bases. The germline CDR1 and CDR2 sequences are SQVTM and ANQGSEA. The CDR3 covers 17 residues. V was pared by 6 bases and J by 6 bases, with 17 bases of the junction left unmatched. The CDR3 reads CSVDNLFLAGAINEQFF. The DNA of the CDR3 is TGCAGCGTCGATAACTTATTTCTAGCGGGAGCGATCAATGAGCAGTTCTTC.

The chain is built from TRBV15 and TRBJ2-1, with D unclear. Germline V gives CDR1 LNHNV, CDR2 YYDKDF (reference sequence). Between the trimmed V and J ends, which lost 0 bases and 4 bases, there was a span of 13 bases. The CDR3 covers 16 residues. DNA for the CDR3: TGTGCCACCAGCAGAGATCTCGTCTCCAGTTACAATGAGCAGTTCTTC. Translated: CATSRDLVSSYNEQFF.

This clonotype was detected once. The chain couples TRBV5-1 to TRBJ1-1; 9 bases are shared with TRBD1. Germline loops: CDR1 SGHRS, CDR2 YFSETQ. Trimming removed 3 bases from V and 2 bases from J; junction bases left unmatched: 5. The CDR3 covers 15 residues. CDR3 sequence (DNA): TGCGCCAGCAGCTCCGGACAGGGGAAAAACACTGAAGCTTTCTTT. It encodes CASSSGQGKNTEAFF. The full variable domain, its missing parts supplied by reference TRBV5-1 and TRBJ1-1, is KAGVTQTPRYLIKTRGQQVTLSCSPISGHRSVSWYQQTPGQGLQFLFEYFSETQRNKGNFPGRFSGRQFSNSRSEMNVSTLELGDSALYLCASSSGQGKNTEAFFGQGTRLTVV.

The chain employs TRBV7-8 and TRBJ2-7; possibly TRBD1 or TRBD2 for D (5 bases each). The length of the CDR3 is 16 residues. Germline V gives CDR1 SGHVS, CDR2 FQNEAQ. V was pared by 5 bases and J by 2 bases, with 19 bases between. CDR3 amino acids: CASSEGPYERTYEQYF. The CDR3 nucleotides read TGTGCCAGCAGCGAGGGACCATACGAACGTACCTACGAGCAGTACTTC.

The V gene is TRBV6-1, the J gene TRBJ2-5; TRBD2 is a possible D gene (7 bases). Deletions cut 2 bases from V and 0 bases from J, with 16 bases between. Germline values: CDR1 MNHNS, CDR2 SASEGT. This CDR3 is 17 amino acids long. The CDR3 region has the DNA TGTGCCAGCAGTGAAAGCGGGGACACCCTGTACCAAGAGACCCAGTACTTC. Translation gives CASSESGDTLYQETQYF.

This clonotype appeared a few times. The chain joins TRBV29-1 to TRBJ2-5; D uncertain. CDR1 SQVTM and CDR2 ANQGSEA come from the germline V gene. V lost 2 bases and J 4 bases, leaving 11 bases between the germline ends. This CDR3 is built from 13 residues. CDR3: CSVEQARAETQYF. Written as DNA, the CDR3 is TGCAGCGTTGAACAGGCTCGTGCAGAGACCCAGTACTTC.

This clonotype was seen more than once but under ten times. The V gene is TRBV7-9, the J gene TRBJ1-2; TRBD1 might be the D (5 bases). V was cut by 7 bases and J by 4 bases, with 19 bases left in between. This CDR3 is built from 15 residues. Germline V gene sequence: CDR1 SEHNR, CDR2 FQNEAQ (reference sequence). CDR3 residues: CASNHGGVEPYGYTF. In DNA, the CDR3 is TGTGCCAGCAATCACGGGGGTGTGGAGCCCTATGGCTACACCTTC.

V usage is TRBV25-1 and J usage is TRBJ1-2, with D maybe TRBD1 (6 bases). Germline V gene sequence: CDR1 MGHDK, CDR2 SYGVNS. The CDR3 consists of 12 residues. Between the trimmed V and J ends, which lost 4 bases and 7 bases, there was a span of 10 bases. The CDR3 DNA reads TGTGCCAGCAGTGCCAACAGGGTTGGCTACACCTTC. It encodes CASSANRVGYTF.

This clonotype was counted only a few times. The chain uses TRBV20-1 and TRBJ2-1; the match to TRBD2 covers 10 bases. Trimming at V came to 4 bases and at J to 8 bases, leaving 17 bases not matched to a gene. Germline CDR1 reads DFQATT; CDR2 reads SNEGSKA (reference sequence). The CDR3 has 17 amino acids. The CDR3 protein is CSAKSLAGVKDEYEQFF. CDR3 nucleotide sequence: TGCAGTGCTAAATCTCTAGCGGGAGTAAAAGATGAGTATGAGCAGTTCTTC.

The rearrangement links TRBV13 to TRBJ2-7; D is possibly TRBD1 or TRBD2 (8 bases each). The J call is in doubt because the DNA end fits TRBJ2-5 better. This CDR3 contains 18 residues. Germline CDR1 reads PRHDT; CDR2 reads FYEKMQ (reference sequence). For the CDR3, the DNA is TGTGCCAGCAGCTTACCAGGGGGCTGGGGACTAGACAGTGAGACCCAGTACTTC. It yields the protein CASSLPGGWGLDSETQYF.

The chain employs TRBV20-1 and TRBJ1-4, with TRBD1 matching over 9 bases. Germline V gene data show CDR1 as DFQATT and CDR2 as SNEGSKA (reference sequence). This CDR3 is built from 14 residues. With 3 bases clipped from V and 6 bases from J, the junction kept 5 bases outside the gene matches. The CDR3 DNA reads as TGCAGTGCTAGCCGGGGACAGGGTGATGAAAAACTGTTTTTT. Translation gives CSASRGQGDEKLFF.

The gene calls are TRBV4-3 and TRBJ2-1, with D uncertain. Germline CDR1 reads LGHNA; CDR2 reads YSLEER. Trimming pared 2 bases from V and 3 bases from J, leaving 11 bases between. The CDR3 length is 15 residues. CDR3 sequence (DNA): TGCGCCAGCAGCCAAAGAGCGTCAATCTACAATGAGCAGTTCTTC. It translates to CASSQRASIYNEQFF.

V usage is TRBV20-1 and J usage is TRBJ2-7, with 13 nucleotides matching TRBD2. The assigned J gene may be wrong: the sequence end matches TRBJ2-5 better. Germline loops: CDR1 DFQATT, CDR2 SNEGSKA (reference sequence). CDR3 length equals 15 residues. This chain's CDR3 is CSAIQPTSGRGTQYF. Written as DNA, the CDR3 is TGCAGTGCAATACAGCCAACTAGCGGGAGGGGGACCCAGTACTTC.

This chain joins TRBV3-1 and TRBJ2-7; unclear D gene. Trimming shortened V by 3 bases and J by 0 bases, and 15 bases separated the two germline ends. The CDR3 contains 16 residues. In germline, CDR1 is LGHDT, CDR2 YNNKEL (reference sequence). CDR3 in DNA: TGTGCCAGCAGCCAGGGGTTGGTGGAAAACTCCTACGAGCAGTACTTC. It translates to CASSQGLVENSYEQYF.

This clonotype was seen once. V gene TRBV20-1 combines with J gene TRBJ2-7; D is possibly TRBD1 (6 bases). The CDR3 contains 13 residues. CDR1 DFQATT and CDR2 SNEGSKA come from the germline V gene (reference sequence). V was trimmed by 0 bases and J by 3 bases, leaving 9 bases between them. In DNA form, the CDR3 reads TGCAGTGCTAGAGACAGGGGATACTACGAGCAGTACTTC. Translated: CSARDRGYYEQYF.

CDR3 in DNA: TGTGCCACCCAGGCCCCCGGGACTGAAGCTTTCTTT. Its protein is CATQAPGTEAFF. This chain uses TRBV10-3 with TRBJ1-1; D gene uncertain. Germline assignment: CDR1 ENHRY and CDR2 SYGVKD. The CDR3 runs to 12 residues. V lost 10 bases, J lost 5 bases, and 14 bases lay in between.

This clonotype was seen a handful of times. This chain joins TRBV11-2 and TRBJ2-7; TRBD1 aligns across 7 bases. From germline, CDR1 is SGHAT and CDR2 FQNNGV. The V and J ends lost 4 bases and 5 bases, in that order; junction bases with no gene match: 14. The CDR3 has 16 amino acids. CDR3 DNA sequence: TGTGCCAGCAGCTACCAACCGACAGGGAAATTCGACGAGCAGTACTTC. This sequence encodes CASSYQPTGKFDEQYF.

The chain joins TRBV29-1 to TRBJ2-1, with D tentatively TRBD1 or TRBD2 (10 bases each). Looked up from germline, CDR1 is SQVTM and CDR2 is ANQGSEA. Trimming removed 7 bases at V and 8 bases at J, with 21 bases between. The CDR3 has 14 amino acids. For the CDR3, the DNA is TGCAGCGGAGACACTAGCGGGACAGGGGATGAGCAGTTCTTC. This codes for CSGDTSGTGDEQFF.

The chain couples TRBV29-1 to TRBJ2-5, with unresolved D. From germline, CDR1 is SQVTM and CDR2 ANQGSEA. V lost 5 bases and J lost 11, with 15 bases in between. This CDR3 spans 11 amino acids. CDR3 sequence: CSVTSYNEQYF. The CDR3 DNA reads TGCAGCGTTACATCCTACAATGAGCAGTACTTC.

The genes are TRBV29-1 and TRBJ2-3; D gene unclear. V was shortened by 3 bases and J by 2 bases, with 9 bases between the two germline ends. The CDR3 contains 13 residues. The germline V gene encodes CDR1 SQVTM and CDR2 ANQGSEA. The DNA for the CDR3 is TGCAGCGTTGATGTGGAACCCACAGATACGCAGTATTTT. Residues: CSVDVEPTDTQYF.

CDR3 in amino acids: CATRLAASYEQYF. The CDR3 DNA reads as TGTGCCACCCGACTAGCGGCATCCTACGAGCAGTACTTC. The genes are TRBV10-3 and TRBJ2-7; 9 bases align to TRBD2. The CDR3 totals 13 residues. V shed 10 bases and J 1 base; nucleotides not matched to a gene: 5. Germline V gives CDR1 ENHRY, CDR2 SYGVKD.

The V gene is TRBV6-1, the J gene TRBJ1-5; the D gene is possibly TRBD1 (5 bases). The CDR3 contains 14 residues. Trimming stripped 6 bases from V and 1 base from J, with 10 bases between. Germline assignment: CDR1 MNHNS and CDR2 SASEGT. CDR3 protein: CASSAGASNQPQHF. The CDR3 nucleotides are TGTGCCAGCAGCGCTGGGGCCAGCAATCAGCCCCAGCATTTT.

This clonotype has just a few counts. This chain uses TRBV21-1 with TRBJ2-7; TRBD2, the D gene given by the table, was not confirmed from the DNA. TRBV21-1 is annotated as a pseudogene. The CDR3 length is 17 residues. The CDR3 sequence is CASSKEGEHAISYEQYF. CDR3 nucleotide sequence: TGTGCCAGCAGCAAAGAGGGAGAACACGCCATCTCCTACGAGCAGTACTTC.

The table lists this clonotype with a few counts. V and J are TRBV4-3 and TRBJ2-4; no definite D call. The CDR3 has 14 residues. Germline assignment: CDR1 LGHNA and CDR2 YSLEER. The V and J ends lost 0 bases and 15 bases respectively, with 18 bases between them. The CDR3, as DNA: TGCGCCAGCAGCCAAGAACCGGAACCCTCCCTCCGGTACTTC. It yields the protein CASSQEPEPSLRYF.

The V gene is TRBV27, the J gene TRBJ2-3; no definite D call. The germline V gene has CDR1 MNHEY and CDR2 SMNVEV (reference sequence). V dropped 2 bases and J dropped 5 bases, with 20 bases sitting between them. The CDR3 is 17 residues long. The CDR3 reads CASSLAWTWAVQDTQYF. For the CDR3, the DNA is TGTGCCAGCAGTTTAGCTTGGACGTGGGCGGTTCAAGATACGCAGTATTTT.

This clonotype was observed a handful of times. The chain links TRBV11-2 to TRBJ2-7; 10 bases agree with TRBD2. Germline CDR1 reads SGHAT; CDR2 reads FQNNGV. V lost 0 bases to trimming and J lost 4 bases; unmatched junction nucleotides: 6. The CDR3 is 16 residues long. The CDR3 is CASSLDLSGRGYEQYF. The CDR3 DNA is TGTGCCAGCAGCTTAGATCTAAGCGGGAGGGGGTACGAGCAGTACTTC.

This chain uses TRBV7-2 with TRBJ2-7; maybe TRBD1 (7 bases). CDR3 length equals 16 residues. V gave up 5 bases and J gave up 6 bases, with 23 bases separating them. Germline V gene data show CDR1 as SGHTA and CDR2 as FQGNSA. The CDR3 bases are TGTGCCAGCAGCCCCTATGACAGGGCCAGGCGGGGCGAGCAGTACTTC. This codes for CASSPYDRARRGEQYF.

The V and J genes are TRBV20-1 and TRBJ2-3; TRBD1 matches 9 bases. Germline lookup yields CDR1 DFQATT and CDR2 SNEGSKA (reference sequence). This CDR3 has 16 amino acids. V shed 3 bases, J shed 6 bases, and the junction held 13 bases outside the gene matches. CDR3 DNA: TGCAGTGCTAGGGGGGACAGGGCCGACCGATCGGATACGCAGTATTTT. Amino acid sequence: CSARGDRADRSDTQYF.

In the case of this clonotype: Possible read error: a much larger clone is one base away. In DNA form, the CDR3 reads TGCGCCAGCAGCCAGGCATCCGAGACTAGCGGGGGCTACGAGCAGTACTTC. This encodes CASSQASETSGGYEQYF. The gene calls are TRBV4-3 and TRBJ2-4; 12 bases fit TRBD2. TRBJ2-7 explains the end of the DNA better; the J call may be wrong. The CDR3 length is 17 residues. Germline values: CDR1 LGHNA, CDR2 YSLEER.

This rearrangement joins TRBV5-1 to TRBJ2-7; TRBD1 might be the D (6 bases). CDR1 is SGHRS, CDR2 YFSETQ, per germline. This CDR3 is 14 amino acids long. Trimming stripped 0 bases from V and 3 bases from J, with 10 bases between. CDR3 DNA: TGCGCCAGCAGCTTGGACGGACAGATCTACGAGCAGTACTTC. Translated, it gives CASSLDGQIYEQYF.

The CDR3: CATSGLGTGQHNEQFF. In nucleotides, the CDR3 is TGTGCCACCAGCGGGCTAGGGACAGGGCAGCACAATGAGCAGTTCTTC. J is TRBJ2-1 and V is TRBV15, with 9 bases fitting TRBD1. The CDR3 totals 16 residues. Per germline, CDR1 LNHNV and CDR2 YYDKDF (reference sequence). V shed 5 bases and J 5 bases; nucleotides not matched to a gene: 10.

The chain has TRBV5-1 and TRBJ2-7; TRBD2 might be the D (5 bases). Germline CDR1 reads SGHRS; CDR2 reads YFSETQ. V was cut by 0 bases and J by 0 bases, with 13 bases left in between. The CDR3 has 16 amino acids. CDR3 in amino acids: CASSLGGQSSSYEQYF. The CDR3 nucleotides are TGCGCCAGCAGCTTGGGCGGGCAGTCCTCCTCCTACGAGCAGTACTTC.